The 24 T cell receptor beta chains given below trace back to one sample, sequenced in a study of CD8 T cells in Susac syndrome. Reverse transcription of roughly 0.5 to 1 ug RNA used random hexamers. TCRdb re-derived calls from the immunoSEQ multiplex PCR reads in MiXCR, one entry per CDR3 protein. The sample has about 210,000 distinct CDR3 sequences, approximately 93% seen once. Sample: CD4+ T cells from PBMCs. All receptors derive from a human donor in good health.

The chain is built from TRBV28 and TRBJ2-2, with D possibly TRBD1 on 5 matching bases. The germline V gene has CDR1 MDHEN and CDR2 SYDVKM. Trimming took off 3 bases at V and 6 bases at J, with 11 bases between the two ends. CDR3 length equals 14 residues. The CDR3, as DNA: TGTGCCAGCAGTTTGCAGGGCGTCTCCGGGGAGCTGTTTTTT. This translates into CASSLQGVSGELFF.

This clonotype appeared a single time. The chain combines TRBV2 with TRBJ2-7, with 8 bases lining up with TRBD1. Germline CDR1 is SNHLY and CDR2 is FYNNEI. This CDR3 spans 12 amino acids. Losses at the gene ends were 9 bases for V and 4 bases for J; bases not matched to a gene: 5. The CDR3 loop is CARGQGLYEQYF. The CDR3 bases are TGTGCCAGAGGACAGGGCCTTTACGAGCAGTACTTC.

This clonotype has a single count. J is TRBJ1-1 and V is TRBV19, with 9 positions matching TRBD1. Per germline, CDR1 LNHDA and CDR2 SQIVND (reference sequence). Trimming cost V 6 bases and J 5 bases; bases outside gene matches: 10. This CDR3 comprises 15 residues. CDR3 sequence (DNA): TGTGCCAGTAGCCCTTTTACCGGGACAGGGACTGAAGCTTTCTTT. This translates into CASSPFTGTGTEAFF.

The rearrangement links TRBV7-3 to TRBJ2-6; D remains unclear. The CDR3 totals 12 residues. Germline assignment: CDR1 SGHTA and CDR2 FQGTGA. Trimming stripped 8 bases from V and 2 bases from J, with 4 bases between. The CDR3 DNA reads TGTGCCAGCGGTGCTGGGGCCAACGTCCTGACTTTC. Translated: CASGAGANVLTF.

This chain connects TRBV4-1 to TRBJ1-4; a weak D match, TRBD1 (6 bases). The CDR3 covers 17 residues. Germline loops: CDR1 MGHRA, CDR2 YSYEKL. V was cut by 0 bases and J by 7 bases, with 18 bases left in between. CDR3 loop: CASSQDSTGLLGEKLFF. CDR3 sequence (DNA): TGCGCCAGCAGCCAAGATTCTACAGGGCTATTGGGTGAAAAACTGTTTTTT.

The chain joins TRBV7-2 to TRBJ2-1; D remains ambiguous. The germline V and J ends were trimmed by 0 bases and 1 base, with 7 bases remaining between them. Germline V CDR1 and CDR2: SGHTA, FQGNSA. The CDR3 is 15 residues long. CDR3 loop: CASSLAVGSYNEQFF. CDR3 nucleotide sequence: TGTGCCAGCAGCTTAGCGGTGGGGTCCTACAATGAGCAGTTCTTC.

The V and J genes are TRBV10-3 and TRBJ1-1; 8 bases match TRBD1. The CDR3 runs 13 residues. Germline V CDR1 and CDR2: ENHRY, SYGVKD. The trim removed 11 bases at V and 0 bases at J, leaving 5 bases unmatched. In nucleotides, the CDR3 is TGTGCCGCCCGACAGGGGCTGAACACTGAAGCTTTCTTT. As protein: CAARQGLNTEAFF.

Only one count was recorded for this clonotype. This chain links TRBV7-9 with TRBJ1-2; TRBD1 is a possible D gene (6 bases). Germline CDR1 is SEHNR and CDR2 is FQNEAQ (reference sequence). The V gene lost 6 bases and the J gene lost 2 bases, with 13 bases spanning the gap. The CDR3 totals 14 residues. CDR3 loop: CASSDTTGNYGYTF. CDR3 coding DNA: TGTGCCAGCAGTGATACAACAGGGAACTATGGCTACACCTTC. Using reference TRBV7-9 and TRBJ1-2 for the parts outside the CDR3, the full variable domain is DTGVSQNPRHKITKRGQNVTFRCDPISEHNRLYWYRQTLGQGPEFLTYFQNEAQLEKSRLLSDRFSAERPKGSFSTLEIQRTEQGDSAMYLCASSDTTGNYGYTFGSGTRLTVV.

This sequence joins TRBV20-1 and TRBJ1-1; D ambiguous. CDR1 and CDR2 (germline): DFQATT, SNEGSKA (reference sequence). The V gene lost 6 bases and the J gene lost 6 bases, with 11 bases spanning the gap. This CDR3 contains 11 residues. The DNA for the CDR3 is TGCAGTGCAGACCGGGTCGCTGAAGCTTTCTTT. Translation: CSADRVAEAFF.

This chain joins TRBV30 and TRBJ1-2; D perhaps matches TRBD1 (6 bases). Germline V gene sequence: CDR1 GTSNPN, CDR2 SVGIG (reference sequence). The length of the CDR3 is 14 residues. V was shortened by 3 bases and J by 2 bases, with 13 bases between the two germline ends. CDR3 in amino acids: CAWRAGGLNYGYTF. CDR3 bases: TGTGCCTGGAGGGCCGGGGGCCTAAACTATGGCTACACCTTC.

As to this clonotype: Germline and junction disagree at one end, which may indicate a read error. The V and J genes are TRBV7-7 and TRBJ2-1, with D perhaps matching TRBD1 or TRBD2 (5 bases each). The V gene's germline CDR1 is SSHAT and CDR2 FNYEAQ (reference sequence). CDR3 size: 15 residues. The CDR3 is CASSLGVGPRDEQFF. CDR3 coding DNA: TGTGCTAGCAGCTTAGGGGTGGGACCCAGAGATGAGCAGTTCTTC. Looking up the rest from reference TRBV7-7 and TRBJ2-1 gives the full variable domain: GAGVSQSPRYKVTKRGQDVTLRCDPISSHATLYWYQQALGQGPEFLTYFNYEAQPDKSGLPSDRFSAERPEGSISTLTIQRTEQRDSAMYRCASSLGVGPRDEQFFGPGTRLTVL.

This chain connects TRBV6-6 to TRBJ2-3; D is uncertain. V lost 6 bases and J 5 bases, leaving 12 bases between the germline ends. The CDR3 loop spans 13 amino acids. The V gene's germline CDR1 is MNHNY and CDR2 SVGAGI (reference sequence). CDR3 sequence: CASRETGRDTQYF. The CDR3 DNA reads TGTGCCAGCAGAGAAACGGGCCGAGATACGCAGTATTTT.

The chain couples TRBV7-3 to TRBJ2-2; 8 nucleotides match TRBD1. The CDR3 runs to 20 residues. V was pared by 5 bases and J by 1 base, with 18 bases of the junction left unmatched. The germline gives CDR1 SGHTA, CDR2 FQGTGA. CDR3 region: CASSLTPTGGWVLNTGELFF. The CDR3 DNA reads as TGTGCCAGCAGCCTGACCCCAACAGGGGGTTGGGTGTTGAACACCGGGGAGCTGTTTTTT.

The V call is TRBV4-2, the J call TRBJ2-1; the D gene could be TRBD1 or TRBD2 (5 bases each). Germline V gene data show CDR1 as LGHNA and CDR2 as YNFKEQ. V gave up 4 bases and J gave up 5 bases, with 15 bases separating them. The CDR3 loop spans 15 amino acids. The CDR3 coding sequence is TGTGCCAGCAGCCCTCAAGGGACGGATAACAATGAGCAGTTCTTC. Translated: CASSPQGTDNNEQFF.

V and J are TRBV3-1 and TRBJ2-3, with D possibly being TRBD1 (5 bases). Germline V gene lookup returns CDR1 LGHDT and CDR2 YNNKEL (reference sequence). The CDR3 covers 13 residues. Trimming took off 1 base at V and 14 bases at J, with 16 bases between the two ends. The DNA of the CDR3 is TGTGCCAGCAGCCAAGTGAGTCAGGGATATACGTATTTT. Protein product: CASSQVSQGYTYF.

This clonotype appeared once. This chain uses TRBV11-1 with TRBJ2-5, with 7 bases lining up with TRBD1. There are 16 residues in the CDR3. Unmatched junction bases numbered 9, after V lost 1 base and J lost 4 bases. Germline CDR1 SGHAT, CDR2 FQDESV (reference sequence). The CDR3 sequence is CASSLEGQAARETQYF. In nucleotides, the CDR3 is TGTGCCAGCAGCTTAGAAGGACAGGCGGCGCGAGAGACCCAGTACTTC.

The chain carries TRBV6-5 and TRBJ2-2, with D possibly being TRBD1 (5 bases). This CDR3 comprises 15 residues. Trimming removed 8 bases at V and 0 bases at J, with 13 bases between. Germline CDR1 and CDR2: MNHEY and SVGAGI. The CDR3 spells CASQRGSPNTGELFF. CDR3 DNA sequence: TGTGCCAGCCAAAGGGGCAGCCCGAACACCGGGGAGCTGTTTTTT.

J is TRBJ1-5 and V is TRBV6-6, with D perhaps TRBD1 (5 bases). Trimming removed 8 bases at V and 2 bases at J, with 16 bases between. Germline CDR1 and CDR2: MNHNY and SVGAGI (reference sequence). The CDR3 runs to 15 residues. The CDR3 sequence: CASLNSGIGNQPQHF. The DNA of the CDR3 is TGTGCCAGCCTTAACTCAGGGATAGGCAATCAGCCCCAGCATTTT.

The CDR3 coding sequence is TGTGCCAGCAATTTAAATCCAAGTTGGAATCAGCCCCAGCATTTT. Translating gives CASNLNPSWNQPQHF. The chain is built from TRBV2 and TRBJ1-5, with D unclear. V lost 7 bases to trimming and J lost 4 bases, with 17 bases between them. The CDR3 length is 15 residues. Germline V gives CDR1 SNHLY, CDR2 FYNNEI.

The genes are TRBV19 and TRBJ2-2; D not resolved. The CDR3 consists of 15 residues. Germline CDR1 is LNHDA and CDR2 is SQIVND (reference sequence). Deletions cut 3 bases from V and 0 bases from J, with 8 bases between. Here the CDR3 DNA reads TGTGCCAGTAGTATGGGCTTCGCGAACACCGGGGAGCTGTTTTTT. This translates into CASSMGFANTGELFF.

The J gene is TRBJ1-1, the V gene TRBV29-1; D is possibly TRBD1 (5 bases). CDR1 and CDR2 from the germline V gene are SQVTM and ANQGSEA. CDR3 length: 14 residues. Between the trimmed V and J ends, which lost 3 bases and 3 bases, there was a span of 14 bases. The CDR3 is CSVEVQGVYTEAFF. The CDR3 nucleotides are TGCAGCGTTGAGGTCCAGGGAGTTTACACTGAAGCTTTCTTT.

This chain uses TRBV7-3 with TRBJ1-2, with D maybe TRBD1 (6 bases). The CDR3 loop spans 15 amino acids. Per germline, CDR1 SGHTA and CDR2 FQGTGA. V dropped 5 bases and J dropped 4 bases, with 17 bases sitting between them. CDR3 in amino acids: CASSPHGGEGYGYTF. The CDR3 DNA is TGTGCCAGCAGCCCCCATGGGGGCGAAGGCTATGGCTACACCTTC.

This clonotype came up once. This sequence joins TRBV10-3 and TRBJ2-5; D uncertain. Germline assignment: CDR1 ENHRY and CDR2 SYGVKD. There are 15 residues in the CDR3. The V gene lost 3 bases and the J gene lost 5 bases, with 16 bases spanning the gap. DNA of the CDR3: TGTGCCATCAGTGACCCGACACGCTCCGGGGAGACCCAGTACTTC. Amino acids: CAISDPTRSGETQYF.

The J gene is TRBJ2-5, the V gene TRBV7-2; D uncertain. The V gene's germline CDR1 is SGHTA and CDR2 FQGNSA. This CDR3 has 13 residues. The germline V and J ends were trimmed by 0 bases and 5 bases, with 7 bases remaining between them. The CDR3 nucleotides read TGTGCCAGCAGCTTAGCCGTGTGGGAGACCCAGTACTTC. This translates into CASSLAVWETQYF.